This T cell receptor (beta chain) originates from a study of memory CD4+ T cells and cytomegalovirus serostatus. Across the study: Of the healthy Belgian adults, nine or ten were CMV seropositive and about two dozen seronegative. Study-wide findings and caveats: Suggested: most of the CMV-linked TCR signature lies in CD4+ memory cells. Each of 65 to 70 CMV-associated TCRbeta sequences occurred in one to five individuals.

J lost 2 bases, V lost 4 bases, and 5 bases had no gene match. Germline CDR1 SGHNT, CDR2 YYREEE (reference sequence). The CDR3 sequence is 15 residues long. As for this clone: Its antigen is still unknown.

Single viable CD3+CD4+CD8-CD45RO+ cells were sorted as the memory CD4+ T cells. After thawing, CD4+ T cells were positively selected. The method was immunoSEQ multiplex PCR; TCRdb's version includes in-frame clones alone and lacks a portion of them. This sample has about 52,000 clones, with around 80% found just once. The clonotype was recovered from an adult in good health and CMV-seronegative. The chain has TRBV5-4 and TRBJ1-3, with TRBD1 matching over 8 bases. Sequencing was performed on memory CD4+ T cells from blood. The CDR3 coding sequence is TGTGCCAGCAGCCTGGACAGGGTCCCTGGAAACACCATATATTTT. Translation gives CASSLDRVPGNTIYF.